This entry describes one T cell receptor (beta chain). The antigen is unknown. Each TCR cDNA molecule carried a unique molecular identifier. One entry per CDR3 protein results from TCRdb running MiXCR on the 5' RACE reads. The table has roughly 26,000 distinct CDR3 sequences, 6% seen once. This sample was included in a study of spatial heterogeneity in lung cancer. Study context: Alpha-chain sequences were consistently detected less often than beta-chain sequences. Points from the study as a whole: The study found ubiquitous expanded tumor TCRs in blood more at resection than follow-up.

Time point here: blood at routine non-recurrence follow-up after resection. Without sorting, whole RNA was sequenced from tumor, nontumor lung or frozen PBMC. The CDR3 sequence is 16 residues long. Trimming left V 5 bases short and J 3 bases short, with 17 bases between. The V gene is TRBV12-3 or TRBV12-4, the J gene TRBJ1-5; tentatively, D is TRBD1 (6 bases). This receptor was identified in a male donor with early-stage non-small cell lung cancer. The input for sequencing was PBMCs, taken at follow-up. CDR3 nucleotides: TGTGCCAGCAGTCCGCTAGGGGGAGGGGTCAATCAGCCCCAGCATTTT. This encodes CASSPLGGGVNQPQHF.